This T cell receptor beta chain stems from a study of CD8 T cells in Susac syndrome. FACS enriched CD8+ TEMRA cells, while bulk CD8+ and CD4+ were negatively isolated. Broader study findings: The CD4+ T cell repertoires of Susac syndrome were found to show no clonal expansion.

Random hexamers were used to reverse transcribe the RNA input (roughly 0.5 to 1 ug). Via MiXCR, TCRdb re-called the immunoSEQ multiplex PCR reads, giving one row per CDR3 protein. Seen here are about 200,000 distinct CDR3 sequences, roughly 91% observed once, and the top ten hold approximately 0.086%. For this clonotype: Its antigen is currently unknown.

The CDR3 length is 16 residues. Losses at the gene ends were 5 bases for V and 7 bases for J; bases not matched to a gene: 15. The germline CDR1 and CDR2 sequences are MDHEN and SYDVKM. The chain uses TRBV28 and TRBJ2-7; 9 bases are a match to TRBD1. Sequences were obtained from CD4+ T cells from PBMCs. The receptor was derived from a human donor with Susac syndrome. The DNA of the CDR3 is TGTGCCAGCAGTCCTCCCTTCACAGGGGGCGCGGGGGAGCAGTACTTC. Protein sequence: CASSPPFTGGAGEQYF.